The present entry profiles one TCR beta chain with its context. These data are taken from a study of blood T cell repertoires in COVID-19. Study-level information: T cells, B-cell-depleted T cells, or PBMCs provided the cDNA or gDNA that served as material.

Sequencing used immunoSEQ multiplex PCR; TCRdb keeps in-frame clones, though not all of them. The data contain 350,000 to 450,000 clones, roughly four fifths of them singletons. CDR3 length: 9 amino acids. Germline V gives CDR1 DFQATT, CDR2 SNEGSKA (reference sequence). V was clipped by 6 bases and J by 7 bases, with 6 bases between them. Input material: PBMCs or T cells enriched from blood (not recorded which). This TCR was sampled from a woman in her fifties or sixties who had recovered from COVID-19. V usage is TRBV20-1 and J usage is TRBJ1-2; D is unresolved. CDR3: CSAAGGYTF. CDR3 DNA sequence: TGCAGTGCAGCTGGTGGCTACACCTTC.